This T cell receptor beta chain was captured in a study of graft-versus-host responses after intestinal transplantation. Looking at the study overall: Every recipient had anti-thymocyte globulin induction and two to four years of tacrolimus plus steroids. Study-wide results and caveats: Analysis identified GvH clones in recipient marrow, with some appearing first in ileum or blood.

As concerns this clone: Its target is unknown.

Assay: immunoSEQ multiplex PCR; the TCRdb copy retains only in-frame clones and omits some. Of 30,000 to 45,000 clones listed, around 83% were seen once; the top ten hold 3.5%. CDR3 length equals 16 residues. V dropped 1 base and J dropped 2; count of bases not matched to a gene: 7. Germline V gene data show CDR1 as SGHRS and CDR2 as YFSETQ. The sample consisted of PBMCs, taken about 1,000 days after transplant. The receptor was derived from a human patient who received an intestinal transplant, so some T cells may come from the graft donor. This sequence joins TRBV5-1 and TRBJ2-7; 9 bases map to TRBD2. The CDR3 nucleotides are TGCGCCAGCAGCTTGCTTGGACTAGCGAAGACCTACGAGCAGTACTTC. Translated: CASSLLGLAKTYEQYF.